This entry is about one T cell receptor (beta chain). This record belongs to a study of T-cell memory formation after mild COVID-19. MiXCR, run by TCRdb on the 5' RACE reads, gives a single entry per CDR3 protein. The table has under 450,000 distinct CDR3 sequences, 20% to 25% seen once. Germline CDR1 MGHRA, CDR2 YSYEKL. V dropped 5 bases and J dropped 5 bases, with 15 bases sitting between them. The CDR3 has 15 residues. The material sequenced was PBMCs or a T cell subset sorted from them (not recorded which). V is TRBV4-1 and J is TRBJ1-4; tentative D call: TRBD1 (6 bases). This clonotype was sampled from a man aged 18 to 35 who had mild COVID-19 (a few samples of this study predate the infection). Cell type and time point are not known. CDR3 DNA: TGCGCCAGCAGCACCCTACGGACAGTCAATGAAAAACTGTTTTTT. Amino acid sequence: CASSTLRTVNEKLFF.